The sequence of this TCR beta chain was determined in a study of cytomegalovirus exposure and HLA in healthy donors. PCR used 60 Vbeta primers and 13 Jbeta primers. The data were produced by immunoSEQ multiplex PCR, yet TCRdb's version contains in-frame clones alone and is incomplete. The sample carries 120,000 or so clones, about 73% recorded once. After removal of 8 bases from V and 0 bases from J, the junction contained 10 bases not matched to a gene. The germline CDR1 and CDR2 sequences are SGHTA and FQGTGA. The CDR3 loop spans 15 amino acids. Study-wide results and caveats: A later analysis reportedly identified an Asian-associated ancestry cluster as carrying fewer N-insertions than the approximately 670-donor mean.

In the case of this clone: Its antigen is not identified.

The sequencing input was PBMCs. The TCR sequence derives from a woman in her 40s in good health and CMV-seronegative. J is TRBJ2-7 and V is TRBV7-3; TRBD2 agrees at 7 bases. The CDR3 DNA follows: TGTGCCAGCTCGCTTGGGGGGGGGAGCTCCTACGAGCAGTACTTC. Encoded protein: CASSLGGGSSYEQYF.